Presented here are 24 T cell receptor beta chains from one specimen sequenced in a study of cytomegalovirus exposure and HLA in healthy donors. PCR was performed using 60 Vbeta and 13 Jbeta primers. Repertoires were generated with immunoSEQ multiplex PCR, while TCRdb's copy carries only in-frame clones and drops some. This table has over 200,000 clones, about 80% appearing once. Sequenced input: PBMCs. These receptors all come from a woman aged 35 to 49 in good health and CMV-seronegative.

This clone was found a few times. The chain is built from TRBV4-1 and TRBJ1-3; D remains unclear. From germline, CDR1 is MGHRA and CDR2 YSYEKL. The length of the CDR3 is 16 residues. V lost 6 bases, J lost 0 bases, and 15 bases lay in between. The CDR3 DNA follows: TGCGCCAGCAGAGGTTTCGAGGGAGCCTCTGGAAACACCATATATTTT. As protein: CASRGFEGASGNTIYF.

CDR3 protein: CSAQGANEKLFF. CDR3 nucleotide sequence: TGCAGCGCCCAGGGGGCGAATGAAAAACTGTTTTTT. This chain links TRBV29-1 with TRBJ1-4; 8 nucleotides agree with TRBD1. The CDR3 runs to 12 residues. Losses at the gene ends were 7 bases for V and 5 bases for J; bases not matched to a gene: 3. Germline values: CDR1 SQVTM, CDR2 ANQGSEA.

The genes are TRBV6-4 and TRBJ2-2, with 8 bases lining up with TRBD1. There are 20 residues in the CDR3. CDR1 and CDR2 (germline): MRHNA, SNTAGT. After removal of 7 bases from V and 4 bases from J, the junction contained 23 bases not matched to a gene. CDR3 protein: CASTYLDRTGSKFCTGELFF. The CDR3 DNA sequence: TGTGCCAGCACCTATTTAGATAGGACAGGGAGTAAGTTCTGCACCGGGGAGCTGTTTTTT.

The chain joins TRBV5-1 to TRBJ2-5, with TRBD2 as a possible D gene (6 bases). The J call is in doubt because the DNA end fits TRBJ2-7 better. The V gene's germline CDR1 is SGHRS and CDR2 YFSETQ. The CDR3 consists of 16 residues. Here the CDR3 DNA reads TGCGCCAGCAGCCAGACGGGGGTGGGGGTTTTGGGCGAGCAGTACTTC. Its translation is CASSQTGVGVLGEQYF.

The rearrangement joins TRBV11-2 to TRBJ1-2; D unclear. The V end lost 0 bases, the J end lost 5 bases, and 13 bases lay between the germline ends. Germline V CDR1 and CDR2: SGHAT, FQNNGV. The CDR3 is 15 amino acids. In DNA, the CDR3 is TGTGCCAGCAGCTTAGATCAAGGCAGGTCTTATGGCTACACCTTC. Protein: CASSLDQGRSYGYTF. Variable domain in full (rest from reference TRBV11-2 and TRBJ1-2): EAGVAQSPRYKIIEKRQSVAFWCNPISGHATLYWYQQILGQGPKLLIQFQNNGVVDDSQLPKDRFSAERLKGVDSTLKIQPAKLEDSAVYLCASSLDQGRSYGYTFGSGTRLTVV.

The J gene is TRBJ2-3, the V gene TRBV5-6; D possibly corresponds to TRBD1 (6 bases). This CDR3 comprises 13 residues. V shed 4 bases and J shed 6 bases, with 12 bases lying between them. From germline, CDR1 is SGHDT and CDR2 YYEEEE. The CDR3 bases are TGTGCCAGCAGCCCACAGGGTTTGGATACGCAGTATTTT. Amino acids: CASSPQGLDTQYF. Together with reference TRBV5-6 and TRBJ2-3, the CDR3 gives the full variable domain: DAGVTQSPTHLIKTRGQQVTLRCSPKSGHDTVSWYQQALGQGPQFIFQYYEEEERQRGNFPDRFSGHQFPNYSSELNVNALLLGDSALYLCASSPQGLDTQYFGPGTRLTVL.

CDR3 sequence reads: CASSDGTGAYEQYF. DNA of the CDR3: TGTGCCAGCAGCGATGGGACAGGGGCCTACGAGCAGTACTTC. This chain joins TRBV5-6 and TRBJ2-7; 10 nucleotides agree with TRBD1. In germline, CDR1 is SGHDT, CDR2 YYEEEE. This CDR3 has 14 amino acids. With V trimmed by 4 bases and J by 2 bases, 3 bases remained unmatched.

The chain has TRBV11-2 and TRBJ2-1; 10 positions agree with TRBD2. The length of the CDR3 is 17 residues. Germline CDR1 reads SGHAT; CDR2 reads FQNNGV. V gave up 3 bases and J gave up 7 bases; unmatched junction bases: 12. The CDR3 loop is CASSFSLLAGARNEQFF. The CDR3 coding sequence is TGTGCCAGCAGCTTTAGTCTTCTAGCGGGGGCCAGGAATGAGCAGTTCTTC.

This chain joins TRBV5-5 and TRBJ2-5; 8 bases match TRBD2. The CDR3 extends over 14 amino acids. From germline, CDR1 is SGHKS and CDR2 YYEKEE (reference sequence). Trimming took 4 bases from V and 0 from J; bases not matched to a gene: 2. CDR3 region: CASSRGGNQETQYF. CDR3 bases: TGTGCCAGCAGCCGCGGGGGGAACCAAGAGACCCAGTACTTC. The full variable domain, with the rest looked up from reference TRBV5-5 and TRBJ2-5, is DAGVTQSPTHLIKTRGQQVTLRCSPISGHKSVSWYQQVLGQGPQFIFQYYEKEERGRGNFPDRFSARQFPNYSSELNVNALLLGDSALYLCASSRGGNQETQYFGPGTRLLVL.

The chain has TRBV11-2 and TRBJ1-1; no clear D. This CDR3 comprises 14 residues. Germline V CDR1 and CDR2: SGHAT, FQNNGV. V gave up 2 bases and J gave up 1 base, with 8 bases separating them. CDR3 region: CASSLQQPNTEAFF. In DNA form, the CDR3 reads TGTGCCAGCAGCTTACAACAGCCGAACACTGAAGCTTTCTTT. The full variable domain, with the rest looked up from reference TRBV11-2 and TRBJ1-1, is EAGVAQSPRYKIIEKRQSVAFWCNPISGHATLYWYQQILGQGPKLLIQFQNNGVVDDSQLPKDRFSAERLKGVDSTLKIQPAKLEDSAVYLCASSLQQPNTEAFFGQGTRLTVV.

The chain links TRBV7-8 to TRBJ2-7; D is perhaps TRBD1 (6 bases). Germline V CDR1 and CDR2: SGHVS, FQNEAQ. The CDR3 sequence is 13 residues long. Trimming took off 5 bases at V and 3 bases at J, with 11 bases between the two ends. CDR3 loop: CASSPTGYYEQYF. The DNA for the CDR3 is TGTGCCAGCAGCCCGACAGGATACTACGAGCAGTACTTC.

The chain uses TRBV5-1 and TRBJ2-5; 9 positions agree with TRBD2. The V gene end was trimmed by 6 bases and the J gene end by 4 bases; junction bases not matched to a gene: 7. Germline V CDR1 and CDR2: SGHRS, YFSETQ. The length of the CDR3 is 14 residues. CDR3 bases: TGCGCCAGCACGGTGGCGGGGGGGGGAGAGACCCAGTACTTC. Protein: CASTVAGGGETQYF.

J is TRBJ1-2 and V is TRBV5-4; D is possibly TRBD1 (5 bases). The CDR3 spans 13 residues. Germline-derived CDR1 and CDR2 are SGHNT and YYREEE (reference sequence). The V and J ends lost 5 bases and 5 bases respectively, with 13 bases between them. The CDR3 is CASSSGLSYGYTF. The DNA for the CDR3 is TGTGCCAGCAGTTCAGGGCTTTCATATGGCTACACCTTC.

This chain links TRBV10-3 with TRBJ1-6, with TRBD1 matching over 8 bases. Germline CDR1 ENHRY, CDR2 SYGVKD. CDR3 size: 13 residues. V dropped 7 bases and J dropped 8; count of bases not matched to a gene: 4. The CDR3 DNA reads TGTGCCATCAACAGGGGGGGCGATTCACCCCTCCACTTT. Amino acids: CAINRGGDSPLHF.

The V call is TRBV30, the J call TRBJ1-2, with D possibly matching TRBD1 (6 bases). Germline loops: CDR1 GTSNPN, CDR2 SVGIG (reference sequence). The CDR3 contains 15 residues. Between the trimmed V and J ends, which lost 3 bases and 4 bases, there was a span of 18 bases. The DNA of the CDR3 is TGTGCCTGGAGGGATAGAAACAGGGTACCCTATGGCTACACCTTC. Its translation: CAWRDRNRVPYGYTF.

The gene calls are TRBV6-7 and TRBJ1-2; TRBD1 might be the D (6 bases). TRBV6-7 is flagged as an ORF with uncertain function. This CDR3 contains 15 residues. V was shortened by 6 bases and J by 4 bases, with 18 bases between the two germline ends. The CDR3 is CASRPSGTPFYGYTF. CDR3 in DNA: TGTGCCAGCAGACCATCCGGGACACCCTTCTATGGCTACACCTTC.

The chain has TRBV14 and TRBJ2-2, with unresolved D. CDR1 and CDR2 from the germline V gene are SGHDN and FVKESK. V lost 2 bases and J 6 bases, leaving 10 bases between the germline ends. There are 14 residues in the CDR3. The CDR3 is CASSQRQVSGELFF. The CDR3 bases are TGTGCCAGCAGCCAACGGCAGGTATCCGGGGAGCTGTTTTTT. Using reference TRBV14 and TRBJ2-2 for the parts outside the CDR3, the full variable domain is EAGVTQFPSHSVIEKGQTVTLRCDPISGHDNLYWYRRVMGKEIKFLLHFVKESKQDESGMPNNRFLAERTGGTYSTLKVQPAELEDSGVYFCASSQRQVSGELFFGEGSRLTVL.

This clone has a single count. The V gene is TRBV28, the J gene TRBJ1-6; possible D gene TRBD1, 6 bases. V gave up 4 bases and J gave up 8 bases, with 15 bases separating them. This CDR3 has 15 amino acids. Per germline, CDR1 MDHEN and CDR2 SYDVKM. The CDR3 protein is CASSYSVQGYSPLHF. For the CDR3, the DNA is TGTGCCAGCAGTTATTCCGTCCAGGGGTATTCACCCCTCCACTTT.

This chain uses TRBV28 with TRBJ2-1; TRBD1 is a possible D gene (5 bases). There are 13 residues in the CDR3. Germline V gene lookup returns CDR1 MDHEN and CDR2 SYDVKM. Trimming left V 3 bases short and J 7 bases short, with 10 bases between. The CDR3 loop is CASSFPQGNEQFF. The CDR3 bases are TGTGCCAGCAGTTTCCCTCAGGGAAATGAGCAGTTCTTC.

V gene TRBV9 combines with J gene TRBJ2-5; 8 positions match TRBD2. CDR1 SGDLS and CDR2 YYNGEE come from the germline V gene. The CDR3 length is 15 residues. V dropped 4 bases and J dropped 4; count of bases not matched to a gene: 9. This chain's CDR3 is CASSLQGTSGETQYF. As DNA, the CDR3 is TGTGCCAGCAGCCTACAAGGGACTAGTGGAGAGACCCAGTACTTC. Supplemented by reference TRBV9 and TRBJ2-5, the full variable domain reads DSGVTQTPKHLITATGQRVTLRCSPRSGDLSVYWYQQSLDQGLQFLIQYYNGEERAKGNILERFSAQQFPDLHSELNLSSLELGDSALYFCASSLQGTSGETQYFGPGTRLLVL.

This rearrangement joins TRBV9 to TRBJ2-3; maybe TRBD2 (7 bases). The CDR3 runs 15 residues. The V end was cut by 2 bases, the J end by 2 bases, with 12 bases between. Germline CDR1 reads SGDLS; CDR2 reads YYNGEE. The CDR3 DNA reads TGTGCCAGCAGCGTTGGGGGGGCTTTCACAGATACGCAGTATTTT. It codes for CASSVGGAFTDTQYF.

J is TRBJ2-2 and V is TRBV7-2, with 7 nucleotides matching TRBD2. The CDR3 has 16 amino acids. CDR1 is SGHTA, CDR2 FQGNSA, per germline. J gave up 4 bases and V 5 bases, and 10 bases lay outside the gene matches. CDR3 region: CASSRSSSGRTGELFF. In DNA form, the CDR3 reads TGTGCCAGCAGCCGGAGCTCTAGCGGACGCACCGGGGAGCTGTTTTTT.

This clone was detected only a few times. The genes are TRBV14 and TRBJ2-3, with D uncertain. The germline V and J ends were trimmed by 4 bases and 7 bases, with 6 bases remaining between them. CDR1 SGHDN and CDR2 FVKESK come from the germline V gene. This CDR3 is 11 amino acids long. This chain's CDR3 is CASSRTYTQYF. Written as DNA, the CDR3 is TGTGCCAGCAGCCGAACATATACGCAGTATTTT.

The V gene is TRBV5-4, the J gene TRBJ1-1; D possibly corresponds to TRBD1 (5 bases). V lost 1 base and J lost 5, with 18 bases in between. Germline V gene data show CDR1 as SGHNT and CDR2 as YYREEE (reference sequence). This CDR3 has 16 residues. Here the CDR3 DNA reads TGTGCCAGCAGCTTGCAGGGCCCAATTGGATGGACTGAAGCTTTCTTT. It translates to CASSLQGPIGWTEAFF.